The 20 T cell receptor beta chains in this list originate from one sample, sequenced in a study of blood T cell repertoires in COVID-19. Profiled with immunoSEQ multiplex PCR; TCRdb holds only in-frame clones, not every one. Among 200,000 to 250,000 clones listed, nearly 90% were seen once. The specimen was peripheral blood. All receptors derive from a woman between 18 and 29 years old who had recovered from COVID-19.

The gene calls are TRBV18 and TRBJ2-1; a possible D gene is TRBD1 (6 bases). This CDR3 contains 16 residues. Between the trimmed V and J ends, which lost 3 bases and 0 bases, there was a span of 12 bases. Germline CDR1 and CDR2: KGHSH and LQKENI. The CDR3 DNA reads as TGTGCCAGCTCACCTCGACAGGTTGGCTCCTACAATGAGCAGTTCTTC. This translates into CASSPRQVGSYNEQFF.

The V and J genes are TRBV27 and TRBJ1-1; TRBD1 matches 7 bases. This CDR3 region has 13 residues. V was pared by 3 bases and J by 4 bases, with 2 bases of the junction left unmatched. Germline V gene data show CDR1 as MNHEY and CDR2 as SMNVEV (reference sequence). CDR3 region: CASSLNRGTEAFF. The DNA for the CDR3 is TGTGCCAGCAGTTTGAACAGGGGCACTGAAGCTTTCTTT.

This clone was recorded a few times. The chain links TRBV9 to TRBJ2-5; 8 bases agree with TRBD1. From germline, CDR1 is SGDLS and CDR2 YYNGEE. V dropped 2 bases and J dropped 4; count of bases not matched to a gene: 10. The CDR3 is made up of 16 amino acids. In DNA form, the CDR3 reads TGTGCCAGCAGCGTGGAGACAGGGGAGACGAGAGAGACCCAGTACTTC. This gives the protein CASSVETGETRETQYF.

The chain uses TRBV4-2 and TRBJ1-2; TRBD1 matches 9 bases. There are 15 residues in the CDR3. Trimming cost V 4 bases and J 4 bases; bases outside gene matches: 7. The germline CDR1 and CDR2 sequences are LGHNA and YNFKEQ. This chain's CDR3 is CASSPKQGAGYGYTF. Written as DNA, the CDR3 is TGTGCCAGCAGCCCCAAACAGGGGGCTGGCTATGGCTACACCTTC.

Here the CDR3 DNA reads TGTGCCCGGGACAGGGTCGATGGCTACACCTTC. This sequence encodes CARDRVDGYTF. This sequence joins TRBV30 and TRBJ1-2; 9 bases fit TRBD1. Germline V gene lookup returns CDR1 GTSNPN and CDR2 SVGIG (reference sequence). Trimming cost V 8 bases and J 6 bases; bases outside gene matches: 4. The CDR3 is 11 residues long.

This clone has just one count. The J gene is TRBJ1-2, the V gene TRBV2; 7 positions agree with TRBD1. Trimming removed 4 bases from V and 2 bases from J; junction bases left unmatched: 16. Germline lookup yields CDR1 SNHLY and CDR2 FYNNEI. This CDR3 is built from 18 residues. The CDR3 DNA is TGTGCCAGCAGTGCGGGGGGGACCTACAGGGGTAAAAACTATGGCTACACCTTC. Residues: CASSAGGTYRGKNYGYTF.

The chain recombines TRBV30 with TRBJ2-5; weak D call: TRBD2 (6 bases). V was cut by 8 bases and J by 4 bases, with 23 bases left in between. Germline assignment: CDR1 GTSNPN and CDR2 SVGIG (reference sequence). The CDR3 loop spans 15 amino acids. The CDR3 protein is CATAISGPWRETQYF. The CDR3 nucleotides read TGTGCCACGGCAATAAGCGGGCCTTGGCGAGAGACCCAGTACTTC.

This chain links TRBV4-1 with TRBJ1-2; D call uncertain. Trimming removed 1 base at V and 2 bases at J, with 14 bases between. The germline gives CDR1 MGHRA, CDR2 YSYEKL. The CDR3 is made up of 16 amino acids. CDR3 DNA sequence: TGCGCCAGCAGCCAAGCCTGGCGGGGAGGGAACTATGGCTACACCTTC. The encoded protein is CASSQAWRGGNYGYTF.

The chain has TRBV29-1 and TRBJ1-1; D remains unclear. Germline CDR1 is SQVTM and CDR2 is ANQGSEA. CDR3 length equals 14 residues. V gave up 4 bases and J gave up 0 bases, with 12 bases separating them. CDR3 residues: CSVGRTIMNTEAFF. In DNA, the CDR3 is TGCAGCGTTGGAAGAACAATAATGAACACTGAAGCTTTCTTT.

The genes are TRBV5-1 and TRBJ1-4; D gene uncertain. Germline lookup yields CDR1 SGHRS and CDR2 YFSETQ. Trimming stripped 2 bases from V and 8 bases from J, with 16 bases between. The CDR3 consists of 15 residues. The CDR3 DNA sequence: TGCGCCAGCAGCTTAATTCCAGAGGGTCGCGAAAAACTGTTTTTT. This encodes CASSLIPEGREKLFF.

The rearrangement uses TRBV20-1 and TRBJ2-7; no definite D call. In germline, CDR1 is DFQATT, CDR2 SNEGSKA (reference sequence). CDR3 length: 11 residues. V lost 3 bases to trimming and J lost 3 bases, with 6 bases between them. The CDR3 protein is CSASRGYEQYF. The DNA for the CDR3 is TGCAGTGCTAGTAGAGGCTACGAGCAGTACTTC.

This rearrangement joins TRBV27 to TRBJ1-2; the D gene is possibly TRBD1 (5 bases). The CDR3 consists of 14 residues. V was shortened by 4 bases and J by 4 bases, with 13 bases between the two germline ends. Germline CDR1 is MNHEY and CDR2 is SMNVEV (reference sequence). DNA for the CDR3: TGTGCCAGCAGTTACGTCGCGGGGGGCTATGGCTACACCTTC. This codes for CASSYVAGGYGYTF.

This clone was picked up one time. The CDR3 loop is CASSVGGGYQPQHF. For the CDR3, the DNA is TGTGCCAGCAGCGTGGGCGGGGGCTACCAGCCCCAGCATTTT. The chain is built from TRBV9 and TRBJ1-5, with a weak D call TRBD1 (6 bases). The germline V and J ends were trimmed by 2 bases and 7 bases, with 13 bases remaining between them. Germline V gives CDR1 SGDLS, CDR2 YYNGEE. This CDR3 contains 14 residues.

This clone was detected only once. The V call is TRBV10-2, the J call TRBJ2-1; D is uncertain. The germline V gene has CDR1 WSHSY and CDR2 SAAADI. The CDR3 runs 18 residues. With 2 bases removed from V and 1 base from J, the gap between germline ends came to 18 bases. CDR3 sequence (DNA): TGCGCCAGCAGTGAGGGGTCTTGGCGGCTACTTTCCTACAATGAGCAGTTCTTC. Its translation is CASSEGSWRLLSYNEQFF.

V usage is TRBV7-9 and J usage is TRBJ2-7; 8 nucleotides align to TRBD1. V gave up 1 base and J gave up 5 bases; unmatched junction bases: 7. CDR1 SEHNR and CDR2 FQNEAQ come from the germline V gene (reference sequence). This CDR3 region has 15 residues. The CDR3 sequence: CASSLGDRTGNEQYF. The CDR3 DNA is TGTGCCAGCAGCTTAGGGGACAGGACTGGGAACGAGCAGTACTTC.

V is TRBV5-1 and J is TRBJ2-7; 11 positions agree with TRBD1. The CDR3 is 13 residues long. Germline V gene sequence: CDR1 SGHRS, CDR2 YFSETQ. V shed 4 bases, J shed 7 bases, and the junction held 4 bases outside the gene matches. The CDR3 protein is CASSLGTGGEQYF. DNA of the CDR3: TGCGCCAGCAGCCTCGGGACAGGGGGGGAGCAGTACTTC.

This clone is a singleton in its sample. The CDR3 protein is CASSHTGTDYEQYF. In DNA form, the CDR3 reads TGTGCCAGCAGCCATACCGGGACAGACTACGAGCAGTACTTC. The genes are TRBV4-2 and TRBJ2-7; 7 nucleotides agree with TRBD1. The CDR3 totals 14 residues. The germline V gene has CDR1 LGHNA and CDR2 YNFKEQ. Trimming cost V 3 bases and J 3 bases; bases outside gene matches: 5.

V is TRBV9 and J is TRBJ2-1; no clear D gene. The V end lost 2 bases, the J end lost 0 bases, and 9 bases lay between the germline ends. The V gene's germline CDR1 is SGDLS and CDR2 YYNGEE. There are 15 residues in the CDR3. CDR3 DNA sequence: TGTGCCAGCAGCGTCAAAACAATCTCCTACAATGAGCAGTTCTTC. Its protein product is CASSVKTISYNEQFF.

The chain joins TRBV29-1 to TRBJ1-1, with 7 positions matching TRBD1. The germline gives CDR1 SQVTM, CDR2 ANQGSEA. CDR3 length: 12 amino acids. With 7 bases clipped from V and 0 bases from J, the junction kept 2 bases outside the gene matches. The CDR3 sequence is CSADRMNTEAFF. The CDR3 DNA sequence: TGCAGCGCGGACAGGATGAACACTGAAGCTTTCTTT.

CDR3 sequence: CASSLELGNTEAFF. DNA of the CDR3: TGTGCCAGCAGCTTAGAACTAGGGAACACTGAAGCTTTCTTT. The chain couples TRBV7-9 to TRBJ1-1, with D hard to call. The germline gives CDR1 SEHNR, CDR2 FQNEAQ (reference sequence). Trimming left V 1 base short and J 1 base short, with 7 bases between. CDR3 length equals 14 residues.